This TCR beta chain was profiled in a study of CD8+CD57+ T cells in acquired aplastic anemia. CDR1 is KGHDR, CDR2 SFDVKD, per germline. V shed 4 bases, J shed 4 bases, and the junction held 9 bases outside the gene matches. The CDR3 covers 16 residues. Profiling that covered TCR beta VDJ and CDR3 relied on genomic DNA as its template. TCRdb passed the reads through MiXCR, listing each CDR3 protein once. The repertoire has about 180,000 distinct CDR3 sequences, less than 50% of them found once; the top ten carry over 10%. In patients chosen for sequencing, flow cytometry had shown CD8+CD57+ cell expansion.

Sequenced sample: sorted CD4+, CD8+, or CD8+CD57+ T cells (not recorded which) from PBMCs. This TCR derives from a human donor with aplastic anemia. The V gene is TRBV24-1, the J gene TRBJ1-2; 9 nucleotides line up with TRBD1. CDR3 DNA sequence: TGTGCCACCAGTGACCCGGGACAGGGCGGGGGCTATGGCTACACCTTC. It codes for CATSDPGQGGGYGYTF.